Listed below are T cell receptor beta chains from one sample, sequenced in a study of cytomegalovirus exposure and HLA in healthy donors. The protocol was immunoSEQ multiplex PCR, while the TCRdb copy is restricted to in-frame clones and leaves out a portion. The sample yields about 73,000 clones, roughly 82% seen once. Input material: PBMCs. These receptors were taken from a man between 65 and 85 years old in good health and CMV-seronegative. Each CDR3 is given with its conserved first and last residue. Each record gives: V gene, clone size, D gene, J gene, CDR3 DNA, CDR3 protein. D genes are given only for firm matches. Some rows mark clone size as missing; the rest say once, few, many or name a class of expanded clone.

v_call: TRBV5-1
clone_size: -
d_call: -
j_call: TRBJ1-3
cdr3_nt: TGCGCCAGCAGCATCATCCCAGGGTCCGGAAACACCATATATTTT
cdr3_aa: CASSIIPGSGNTIYF

v_call: TRBV2
clone_size: -
d_call: TRBD2
j_call: TRBJ2-7
cdr3_nt: TGTGCCAGCAGTGAAGCGTGGGGGGGAAGCGAGCAGTACTTC
cdr3_aa: CASSEAWGGSEQYF

v_call: TRBV10-3
clone_size: -
d_call: TRBD1
j_call: TRBJ2-3
cdr3_nt: TGTGCCATCAGTGAAATACAGGGGACAGATACGCAGTATTTT
cdr3_aa: CAISEIQGTDTQYF

v_call: TRBV7-2
clone_size: -
d_call: TRBD1
j_call: TRBJ1-1
cdr3_nt: TGTGCCAGCAGCTTATTTGGGGGACAGGTCGGGGGCACTGAAGCTTTCTTT
cdr3_aa: CASSLFGGQVGGTEAFF

v_call: TRBV7-2
clone_size: once
d_call: -
j_call: TRBJ1-6
cdr3_nt: TGTGCCAGCAGCTTAGCAGGGAGGGGTAATAATTCACCCCTCCACTTT
cdr3_aa: CASSLAGRGNNSPLHF

v_call: TRBV6-5
clone_size: -
d_call: -
j_call: TRBJ1-5
cdr3_nt: TGTGCCAGCAGTTACTCATACAATCAGCCCCAGCATTTT
cdr3_aa: CASSYSYNQPQHF

v_call: TRBV6-6
clone_size: few
d_call: -
j_call: TRBJ2-7
cdr3_nt: TGTGCCAGCAGTCCAAACTACGAGCAGTACTTC
cdr3_aa: CASSPNYEQYF

v_call: TRBV19
clone_size: few
d_call: -
j_call: TRBJ2-7
cdr3_nt: TGTGCCAGTAGTCCCTCCTCACAGGCCCGCTCCTACGAGCAGTACTTC
cdr3_aa: CASSPSSQARSYEQYF

v_call: TRBV25-1
clone_size: -
d_call: -
j_call: TRBJ1-6
cdr3_nt: TGTGCCAGCAGTGAATTTGTGGAGAATTCACCCCTCCACTTT
cdr3_aa: CASSEFVENSPLHF

v_call: TRBV29-1
clone_size: -
d_call: TRBD1
j_call: TRBJ2-5
cdr3_nt: TGCAGCGTTGAAGACCCGGGACAGAGTTGGGAGACCCAGTACTTC
cdr3_aa: CSVEDPGQSWETQYF

v_call: TRBV13
clone_size: -
d_call: -
j_call: TRBJ1-1
cdr3_nt: TGTGCCAGCAGCTCGACGGGGACACAGAACACTGAAGCTTTCTTT
cdr3_aa: CASSSTGTQNTEAFF

v_call: TRBV11-2
clone_size: -
d_call: TRBD2
j_call: TRBJ2-3
cdr3_nt: TGTGCCAGCAGCTCGTTACTAGCGACTAGCACAGATACGCAGTATTTT
cdr3_aa: CASSSLLATSTDTQYF

v_call: TRBV9
clone_size: -
d_call: -
j_call: TRBJ1-5
cdr3_nt: TGTGCCAGCAGCGCAGCAGGTAGCAATCAGCCCCAGCATTTT
cdr3_aa: CASSAAGSNQPQHF

v_call: TRBV6-5
clone_size: -
d_call: TRBD1
j_call: TRBJ1-1
cdr3_nt: TGTGCCAGCAGTTACTCGGTGGGACAGGGACTTGAAGCTTTCTTT
cdr3_aa: CASSYSVGQGLEAFF

v_call: TRBV30
clone_size: once
d_call: -
j_call: TRBJ2-3
cdr3_nt: TGTGCCTGGGGGAGGGGGGGGGCTACGCAGTATTTT
cdr3_aa: CAWGRGGATQYF

v_call: TRBV7-2
clone_size: -
d_call: TRBD2
j_call: TRBJ2-1
cdr3_nt: TGTGCCAGCAGCTTCGGGACTAGAAACAATGAGCAGTTCTTC
cdr3_aa: CASSFGTRNNEQFF

v_call: TRBV5-6
clone_size: -
d_call: -
j_call: TRBJ2-5
cdr3_nt: TGTGCCAGCAGCCATGGCGGGGACCAAGAGACCCAGTACTTC
cdr3_aa: CASSHGGDQETQYF

v_call: TRBV6-4
clone_size: -
d_call: TRBD1
j_call: TRBJ2-1
cdr3_nt: TGTGCCAGCAGTGACTGGGACAGGGGTTTCGGTGAGCAGTTCTTC
cdr3_aa: CASSDWDRGFGEQFF

v_call: TRBV4-3
clone_size: -
d_call: TRBD2
j_call: TRBJ2-1
cdr3_nt: TGCGCCAGCAGCCGAGCCTGGACTAGCGGGGGCCTCGGGTCCTACAATGAGCAGTTCTTC
cdr3_aa: CASSRAWTSGGLGSYNEQFF

v_call: TRBV7-2
clone_size: -
d_call: -
j_call: TRBJ2-3
cdr3_nt: TGTGCCAGCAGCTTAGGGGGGGATGTAGTAGATACGCAGTATTTT
cdr3_aa: CASSLGGDVVDTQYF

v_call: TRBV7-2
clone_size: few
d_call: -
j_call: TRBJ2-1
cdr3_nt: TGTGCCAGCAGTCCCAAGGGGGTCGGGGCCAATGAGCAGTTCTTC
cdr3_aa: CASSPKGVGANEQFF

v_call: TRBV7-2
clone_size: -
d_call: TRBD2
j_call: TRBJ2-2
cdr3_nt: TGTGCCAGCAGCGCGGGGGGACTAGCGCTTAACACCGGGGAGCTGTTTTTT
cdr3_aa: CASSAGGLALNTGELFF

v_call: TRBV7-2
clone_size: -
d_call: TRBD1
j_call: TRBJ2-3
cdr3_nt: TGTGCCAGCAGCCGAGCGCCGGGACAGGGGTCTAGCACAGATACGCAGTATTTT
cdr3_aa: CASSRAPGQGSSTDTQYF

v_call: TRBV5-5
clone_size: -
d_call: -
j_call: TRBJ1-1
cdr3_nt: TGTGCCAGCAGCTCTCCCGACTGGGACACTGAAGCTTTCTTT
cdr3_aa: CASSSPDWDTEAFF

v_call: TRBV19
clone_size: -
d_call: TRBD1
j_call: TRBJ2-5
cdr3_nt: TGTGCCAGTTCTAGACAGGGAAAAGAGACCCAGTACTTC
cdr3_aa: CASSRQGKETQYF

v_call: TRBV6-5
clone_size: -
d_call: -
j_call: TRBJ2-6
cdr3_nt: TGTGCCAGCAGCGACGGTAGCACTGGGGCCAACGTCCTGACTTTC
cdr3_aa: CASSDGSTGANVLTF

v_call: TRBV4-3
clone_size: -
d_call: TRBD1
j_call: TRBJ2-2
cdr3_nt: TGCGCCAGCAGCCTCCGACCGGGACAGGGGGATATCGGGGAGCTGTTTTTT
cdr3_aa: CASSLRPGQGDIGELFF

v_call: TRBV6-6
clone_size: -
d_call: TRBD2
j_call: TRBJ2-7
cdr3_nt: TGTGCCAGCAATTACCCCCTAGCGGGGGTTTACGAGCAGTACTTC
cdr3_aa: CASNYPLAGVYEQYF

v_call: TRBV7-8
clone_size: -
d_call: -
j_call: TRBJ1-5
cdr3_nt: TGTGCCAGCAGCTTAGAGGCAGGTATAAATCAGCCCCAGCATTTT
cdr3_aa: CASSLEAGINQPQHF

v_call: TRBV5-4
clone_size: -
d_call: -
j_call: TRBJ2-7
cdr3_nt: TGTGCCAGCAGCTTGGATGCAAGCACCGTCTACGAGCAGTACTTC
cdr3_aa: CASSLDASTVYEQYF

v_call: TRBV2
clone_size: -
d_call: TRBD1
j_call: TRBJ2-2
cdr3_nt: TGTGCCAGCAGTGAAATGGGGACAGGGAACACCGGGGAGCTGTTTTTT
cdr3_aa: CASSEMGTGNTGELFF

v_call: TRBV19
clone_size: -
d_call: TRBD1
j_call: TRBJ1-5
cdr3_nt: TGTGCCAGTAGTATAGATCCCCCTGGGACAGCAAGCAATCAGCCCCAGCATTTT
cdr3_aa: CASSIDPPGTASNQPQHF

v_call: TRBV7-2
clone_size: -
d_call: TRBD2
j_call: TRBJ2-1
cdr3_nt: TGTGCCAGCAGCCCTACTAGCGGAGCCTACAATGAGCAGTTCTTC
cdr3_aa: CASSPTSGAYNEQFF

v_call: TRBV7-2
clone_size: -
d_call: TRBD1
j_call: TRBJ1-5
cdr3_nt: TGTGCCAGCAGCCGAGGGACAGGGTTTCAGCCCCAGCATTTT
cdr3_aa: CASSRGTGFQPQHF

v_call: TRBV30
clone_size: -
d_call: TRBD1
j_call: TRBJ1-2
cdr3_nt: TGTGCCTGGAACAGGGGCCGTGACTATGGCTACACCTTC
cdr3_aa: CAWNRGRDYGYTF

v_call: TRBV2
clone_size: -
d_call: TRBD1
j_call: TRBJ2-1
cdr3_nt: TGTGCCAGCAATAAAGACAGGGCGAATGAGCAGTTCTTC
cdr3_aa: CASNKDRANEQFF

v_call: TRBV9
clone_size: -
d_call: TRBD1
j_call: TRBJ1-6
cdr3_nt: TGTGCCAGCAGCGTAAGGACAGGGAGTAATTCACCCCTCCACTTT
cdr3_aa: CASSVRTGSNSPLHF

v_call: TRBV7-9
clone_size: -
d_call: -
j_call: TRBJ1-2
cdr3_nt: TGTTCCAGCAGCTTAGGCGCAGGGGTGGGCTATGGCTACACCTTC
cdr3_aa: CSSSLGAGVGYGYTF

v_call: TRBV5-1
clone_size: -
d_call: -
j_call: TRBJ2-3
cdr3_nt: TGCGCCAGCAGCTTGTCCAGGATCACAGATACGCAGTATTTT
cdr3_aa: CASSLSRITDTQYF

v_call: TRBV9
clone_size: -
d_call: TRBD2
j_call: TRBJ2-1
cdr3_nt: TGTGCCAGCAGCGTAGCCCCGGGGCGGGGGGCCCAAAATGAGCAGTTCTTC
cdr3_aa: CASSVAPGRGAQNEQFF

v_call: TRBV6-5
clone_size: -
d_call: -
j_call: TRBJ2-7
cdr3_nt: TGTGCCAGCAGTTACTCGATTGCAGGGACCTACGAGCAGTACTTC
cdr3_aa: CASSYSIAGTYEQYF

v_call: TRBV14
clone_size: -
d_call: TRBD1
j_call: TRBJ1-6
cdr3_nt: TGTGCCAGCAGCCCCCGGACAGGGTCTAATTCACCCCTCCACTTT
cdr3_aa: CASSPRTGSNSPLHF

v_call: TRBV18
clone_size: -
d_call: TRBD2
j_call: TRBJ2-7
cdr3_nt: TGTGCCAGCTCACCAATGGCGGGGGGACTCTACGAGCAGTACTTC
cdr3_aa: CASSPMAGGLYEQYF

v_call: TRBV7-9
clone_size: -
d_call: TRBD2
j_call: TRBJ2-7
cdr3_nt: TGTGCCAGCAGTTTTGGCCCGAGCGGGGGGTACGAGCAGTACTTC
cdr3_aa: CASSFGPSGGYEQYF

v_call: TRBV9
clone_size: -
d_call: -
j_call: TRBJ1-4
cdr3_nt: TGTGCCAGCAGCTCAGGTGACAGGAGAAATGAAAAACTGTTTTTT
cdr3_aa: CASSSGDRRNEKLFF

v_call: TRBV9
clone_size: -
d_call: TRBD2
j_call: TRBJ2-1
cdr3_nt: TGTGCCAGCAGCCAGGGACTAGCGGCTATCAATGAGCAGTTCTTC
cdr3_aa: CASSQGLAAINEQFF

v_call: TRBV19
clone_size: -
d_call: TRBD1
j_call: TRBJ2-3
cdr3_nt: TGTGCCAGTAGTAGAGGACAGGGAGTAGGTACAGATACGCAGTATTTT
cdr3_aa: CASSRGQGVGTDTQYF

v_call: TRBV5-1
clone_size: -
d_call: -
j_call: TRBJ2-5
cdr3_nt: TGCGCCAGCAGCTTCCAGTCGGAGACCCAGTACTTC
cdr3_aa: CASSFQSETQYF

v_call: TRBV19
clone_size: -
d_call: -
j_call: TRBJ2-6
cdr3_nt: TGTGCCACAGGACAGTGGGGCTCTGGGGCCAACGTCCTGACTTTC
cdr3_aa: CATGQWGSGANVLTF

v_call: TRBV18
clone_size: -
d_call: -
j_call: TRBJ2-7
cdr3_nt: TGTGCCAGCTCACCGGACAACTACGAGCAGTACTTC
cdr3_aa: CASSPDNYEQYF

v_call: TRBV7-6
clone_size: -
d_call: -
j_call: TRBJ1-4
cdr3_nt: TGTGCCAGCAGCTTAGTAGGCGGAACTAATGAAAAACTGTTTTTT
cdr3_aa: CASSLVGGTNEKLFF

v_call: TRBV11-2
clone_size: -
d_call: TRBD2
j_call: TRBJ2-5
cdr3_nt: TGTGCCAGCAGCTCACCGGCCCTCGGGACTATCTTCTTCCAAGAGACCCAGTACTTC
cdr3_aa: CASSSPALGTIFFQETQYF